Shown below are 25 T cell receptor beta chains from a single sample sequenced in a study of T cell responses to AZD1222 COVID-19 vaccine. The assay was immunoSEQ multiplex PCR, and TCRdb's table has in-frame clones only and misses some. The profile covers some 140,000 clones, with around 89% appearing a single time and 3.1% taken by the ten largest. Sequenced material: peripheral blood, taken on day 0 of AZD1222 vaccination. The receptors shown here come from an adult in good health.

The rearrangement uses TRBV2 and TRBJ2-7, with TRBD2 matching over 9 bases. This CDR3 spans 15 amino acids. Trimming cost V 11 bases and J 1 base; bases outside gene matches: 12. The V gene's germline CDR1 is SNHLY and CDR2 FYNNEI. The CDR3 spells CAGKQEAGGSYEQYF. CDR3 nucleotide sequence: TGTGCCGGAAAGCAGGAAGCGGGGGGTTCCTACGAGCAGTACTTC.

The chain employs TRBV5-1 and TRBJ2-3; D not certain. V was shortened by 0 bases and J by 2 bases, with 10 bases between the two germline ends. Germline V lookup: CDR1 SGHRS, CDR2 YFSETQ. The CDR3 sequence is 15 residues long. The chain's CDR3 is CASSLDSQVTDTQYF. In nucleotides, the CDR3 is TGCGCCAGCAGCTTGGACAGCCAGGTCACAGATACGCAGTATTTT.

This clone was seen only a few times. The chain is built from TRBV30 and TRBJ2-1; no clear D gene. Germline CDR1 and CDR2: GTSNPN and SVGIG (reference sequence). The CDR3 runs 12 residues. CDR3 amino acids: CVGRPSYNEQFF. CDR3 nucleotide sequence: TGTGTCGGCAGGCCCTCCTACAATGAGCAGTTCTTC.

The V gene is TRBV11-2, the J gene TRBJ2-5, with 10 bases that match TRBD2. CDR3 size: 17 residues. With 6 bases clipped from V and 5 bases from J, the junction kept 15 bases outside the gene matches. Germline values: CDR1 SGHAT, CDR2 FQNNGV. CDR3 sequence (DNA): TGTGCCAGCAGTCCGATGTTCGGGCTAGCGGGAGCGGAGACCCAGTACTTC. Protein product: CASSPMFGLAGAETQYF.

The chain recombines TRBV6-5 with TRBJ1-1; 7 bases map to TRBD1. Unmatched junction bases numbered 1, after V lost 2 bases and J lost 1 base. The CDR3 has 14 residues. Germline-derived CDR1 and CDR2 are MNHEY and SVGAGI. The CDR3 DNA is TGTGCCAGCAGTTACGGGACAGAGAACACTGAAGCTTTCTTT. Amino acids: CASSYGTENTEAFF.

In the case of this clone: Other DNA variants within this sample encode the same CDR3. The genes are TRBV5-1 and TRBJ2-7, with D possibly TRBD1 on 5 matching bases. Germline assignment: CDR1 SGHRS and CDR2 YFSETQ. This CDR3 is built from 13 residues. Trimming stripped 0 bases from V and 4 bases from J, with 8 bases between. The CDR3 is CASSLESGYEQYF. The CDR3, as DNA: TGCGCCAGCAGCTTGGAGTCAGGGTACGAGCAGTACTTC. The full variable domain, rest sourced from reference TRBV5-1 and TRBJ2-7, is KAGVTQTPRYLIKTRGQQVTLSCSPISGHRSVSWYQQTPGQGLQFLFEYFSETQRNKGNFPGRFSGRQFSNSRSEMNVSTLELGDSALYLCASSLESGYEQYFGPGTRLTVT.

The chain uses TRBV6-5 and TRBJ1-5, with a possible D match to TRBD1 (6 bases). Per the germline V gene, CDR1 is MNHEY and CDR2 is SVGAGI. The V gene lost 2 bases and the J gene lost 7 bases, with 15 bases spanning the gap. The CDR3 loop spans 15 amino acids. The CDR3 region is CASSYTQGPGQPQHF. The CDR3 DNA is TGTGCCAGCAGTTACACACAGGGCCCGGGGCAGCCCCAGCATTTT.

The chain links TRBV19 to TRBJ2-1, with a weak D call TRBD1 (5 bases). In germline, CDR1 is LNHDA, CDR2 SQIVND (reference sequence). Trimming pared 5 bases from V and 1 base from J, leaving 9 bases between. This CDR3 region has 14 residues. The DNA for the CDR3 is TGTGCCAGTAGTCCGACAGTATCCTACAATGAGCAGTTCTTC. Translating it yields CASSPTVSYNEQFF.

In its sample, this clone was seen once. The rearrangement joins TRBV19 to TRBJ2-5; D unclear. The CDR3 is 15 amino acids. Germline loops: CDR1 LNHDA, CDR2 SQIVND (reference sequence). V lost 3 bases and J lost 0, with 11 bases in between. CDR3 bases: TGTGCCAGTAGTATCCCGGCAGGTAACCAAGAGACCCAGTACTTC. The encoded protein is CASSIPAGNQETQYF.

The rearrangement uses TRBV3-1 (or the pseudogene TRBV3-2) and TRBJ2-5; 10 positions match TRBD2. CDR1 LGHDT and CDR2 YNNKEL come from the germline V gene (reference sequence). V shed 6 bases, J shed 5 bases, and the junction held 6 bases outside the gene matches. This CDR3 has 14 amino acids. CDR3 nucleotide sequence: TGTGCCAGCAGTCTCGGGACTAGCGCGGAGACCCAGTACTTC. Translating gives CASSLGTSAETQYF.

The chain carries TRBV1 and TRBJ2-3; the D segment call TRBD2 is taken from the table without a DNA check. TRBV1 is deemed a pseudogene. This CDR3 spans 19 amino acids. The DNA for the CDR3 is TGCACCAGCAGCCCCTCCGGTCGGACTAGCGGGGCCTGCACAGATACGCAGTATTTT. Its translation: CTSSPSGRTSGACTDTQYF.

The chain employs TRBV27 and TRBJ2-1; possibly TRBD1 or TRBD2 for D (7 bases each). The CDR3 covers 15 residues. Trimming shortened V by 7 bases and J by 6 bases, and 19 bases separated the two germline ends. Germline CDR1 reads MNHEY; CDR2 reads SMNVEV (reference sequence). Here the CDR3 DNA reads TGTGCCAGCACCCCCCAGGGGGGGCCAGGCAATGAGCAGTTCTTC. Translation gives CASTPQGGPGNEQFF.

The chain employs TRBV18 and TRBJ1-1; 9 bases agree with TRBD1. V shed 3 bases, J shed 3 bases, and the junction held 2 bases outside the gene matches. CDR1 is KGHSH, CDR2 LQKENI, per germline. CDR3 size: 14 residues. The CDR3 protein is CASSPGQGYTEAFF. The CDR3 nucleotides read TGTGCCAGCTCACCGGGACAGGGCTACACTGAAGCTTTCTTT.

This chain connects TRBV4-3 to TRBJ1-6; tentative D call: TRBD1 (6 bases). CDR3 length: 17 residues. Per the germline V gene, CDR1 is LGHNA and CDR2 is YSLEER. V was clipped by 4 bases and J by 10 bases, with 23 bases between them. The DNA for the CDR3 is TGCGCCAGCAGCCCCACCCGGGGGGGGACACAGGGCTCACCCCTCCACTTT. This translates into CASSPTRGGTQGSPLHF.

This chain links TRBV23-1 with TRBJ2-7; D could derive from TRBD1 or TRBD2 (6 bases each). TRBV23-1 is identified as an open reading frame with a role that is uncertain. The CDR3 sequence is 13 residues long. V was clipped by 9 bases and J by 5 bases, with 17 bases between them. CDR3 loop: CASLERGRDEQYF. Written as DNA, the CDR3 is TGCGCCAGTTTAGAACGGGGGCGGGACGAGCAGTACTTC.

The gene calls are TRBV28 and TRBJ1-1; TRBD1 matches 8 bases. V was clipped by 6 bases and J by 11 bases; unmatched bases: 8. This CDR3 is 12 amino acids long. CDR1 and CDR2 (germline): MDHEN, SYDVKM. CDR3 nucleotide sequence: TGTGCCAGCAGAACAGGGGGTCTCAGGGCTTTCTTT. It yields the protein CASRTGGLRAFF.

The genes are TRBV29-1 and TRBJ1-1; no clear D gene. This CDR3 is built from 14 residues. Trimming took off 5 bases at V and 1 base at J, with 14 bases between the two ends. The germline CDR1 and CDR2 sequences are SQVTM and ANQGSEA. DNA of the CDR3: TGCAGCGTTCCTCGACGGGAGGGGAACACTGAAGCTTTCTTT. Encoded protein: CSVPRREGNTEAFF.

V gene TRBV27 combines with J gene TRBJ1-6; D not certain. Trimming removed 8 bases from V and 10 bases from J, with 15 bases in between. This CDR3 spans 13 amino acids. Germline CDR1 and CDR2: MNHEY and SMNVEV (reference sequence). CDR3 DNA: TGTGCCAGCGGACCGCGGAAGGGCTCACCCCTCCACTTT. This gives the protein CASGPRKGSPLHF.

Details on this clone: Other DNA variants within this sample encode the same CDR3. This chain joins TRBV12-3 or TRBV12-4 and TRBJ2-7; 10 nucleotides agree with TRBD1. The CDR3 consists of 13 residues. The V segment lost 6 bases and the J segment 3 bases; nucleotides outside the gene matches: 2. The CDR3 DNA sequence: TGTGCCAGCAGCCGGACAGGGGGCTACGAGCAGTACTTC. Translation: CASSRTGGYEQYF.

The chain is built from TRBV18 and TRBJ2-7; 10 positions match TRBD2. The CDR3 consists of 15 residues. Looked up from germline, CDR1 is KGHSH and CDR2 is LQKENI. With 3 bases clipped from V and 0 bases from J, the junction kept 2 bases outside the gene matches. Written as DNA, the CDR3 is TGTGCCAGCTCACCGTCTAGCGGGAGCTCCTACGAGCAGTACTTC. This encodes CASSPSSGSSYEQYF.

CDR3 nucleotides: TGTGCCATCGGGACAGGAGCTGGGAACACTGAAGCTTTCTTT. Residues: CAIGTGAGNTEAFF. The genes are TRBV10-3 and TRBJ1-1; 8 bases fit TRBD1. This CDR3 has 14 amino acids. Germline assignment: CDR1 ENHRY and CDR2 SYGVKD. Trimming cost V 8 bases and J 1 base; bases outside gene matches: 6.

The gene calls are TRBV28 and TRBJ1-5, with 7 bases aligning to TRBD1. V trimming: 6 bases; J trimming: 3 bases; junction bases outside the gene matches: 5. Germline V gene lookup returns CDR1 MDHEN and CDR2 SYDVKM. CDR3 length equals 14 residues. The CDR3 spells CASRSTGTNQPQHF. The CDR3 region has the DNA TGTGCCAGCAGGTCGACAGGGACCAATCAGCCCCAGCATTTT.

This rearrangement joins TRBV29-1 to TRBJ1-2; possible D gene TRBD1, 5 bases. Per the germline V gene, CDR1 is SQVTM and CDR2 is ANQGSEA. V was trimmed by 2 bases and J by 8 bases, leaving 9 bases between them. The CDR3 is 11 residues long. This CDR3 reads CSVEQGSGYTF. The CDR3 nucleotides are TGCAGCGTTGAACAGGGAAGCGGCTACACCTTC.

This chain uses TRBV2 with TRBJ1-5; D gene ambiguous. The germline gives CDR1 SNHLY, CDR2 FYNNEI. This CDR3 contains 15 residues. V was clipped by 3 bases and J by 6 bases, with 15 bases between them. The CDR3 coding sequence is TGTGCCAGCAGTGATGGGCTTGGGCCGGGTCAGCCCCAGCATTTT. Translation gives CASSDGLGPGQPQHF.

The CDR3 spells CASRRREGDYGYTF. The CDR3 DNA is TGTGCCAGCAGAAGGCGGGAGGGGGACTATGGCTACACCTTC. The chain combines TRBV2 with TRBJ1-2; D possibly corresponds to TRBD1 (6 bases). From germline, CDR1 is SNHLY and CDR2 FYNNEI. Trimming cost V 6 bases and J 3 bases, with 14 bases left between them. The CDR3 is 14 residues long. The full variable domain, its missing parts supplied by reference TRBV2 and TRBJ1-2, is EPEVTQTPSHQVTQMGQEVILRCVPISNHLYFYWYRQILGQKVEFLVSFYNNEISEKSEIFDDQFSVERPDGSNFTLKIRSTKLEDSAMYFCASRRREGDYGYTFGSGTRLTVV.